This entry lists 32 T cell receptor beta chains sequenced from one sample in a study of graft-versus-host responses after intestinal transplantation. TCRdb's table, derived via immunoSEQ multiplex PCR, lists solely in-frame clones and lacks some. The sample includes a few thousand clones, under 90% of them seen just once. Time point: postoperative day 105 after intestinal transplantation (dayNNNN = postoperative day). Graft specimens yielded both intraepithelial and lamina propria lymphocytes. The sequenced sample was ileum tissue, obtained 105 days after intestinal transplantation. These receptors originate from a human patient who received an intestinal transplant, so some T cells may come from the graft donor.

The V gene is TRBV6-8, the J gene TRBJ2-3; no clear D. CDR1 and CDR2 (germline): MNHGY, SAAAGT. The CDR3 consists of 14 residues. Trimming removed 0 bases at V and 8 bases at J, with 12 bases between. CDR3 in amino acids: CASSYSWVPGTQYF. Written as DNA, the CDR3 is TGTGCCAGCAGTTACTCGTGGGTGCCCGGTACGCAGTATTTT.

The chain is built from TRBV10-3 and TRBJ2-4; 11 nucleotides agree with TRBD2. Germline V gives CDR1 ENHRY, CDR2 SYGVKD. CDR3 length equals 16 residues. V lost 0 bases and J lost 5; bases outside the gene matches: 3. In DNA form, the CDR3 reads TGTGCCATCAGTGAGTCGGTAGCGGGAGGGGAAAACATTCAGTACTTC. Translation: CAISESVAGGENIQYF.

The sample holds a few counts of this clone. The CDR3 protein is CSVEGNTGELFF. CDR3 DNA sequence: TGCAGCGTTGAGGGGAACACCGGGGAGCTGTTTTTT. This rearrangement joins TRBV29-1 to TRBJ2-2; D is undetermined. This CDR3 is 12 amino acids long. Germline V lookup: CDR1 SQVTM, CDR2 ANQGSEA. Trimming removed 3 bases at V and 1 base at J, with 3 bases between.

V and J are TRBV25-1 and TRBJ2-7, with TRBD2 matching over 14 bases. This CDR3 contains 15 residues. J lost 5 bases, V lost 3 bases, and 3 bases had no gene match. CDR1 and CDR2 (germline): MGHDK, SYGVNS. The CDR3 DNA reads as TGTGCCAGCAGTGAGGGGACTAGCGGGAGCCACGAGCAGTACTTC. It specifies CASSEGTSGSHEQYF.

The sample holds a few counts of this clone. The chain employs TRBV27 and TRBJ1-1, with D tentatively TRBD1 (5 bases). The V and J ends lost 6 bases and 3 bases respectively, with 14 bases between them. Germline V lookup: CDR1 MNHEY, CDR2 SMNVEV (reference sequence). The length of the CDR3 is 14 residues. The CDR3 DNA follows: TGTGCCAGCAGCCTCAGGGATGGCGACACTGAAGCTTTCTTT. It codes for CASSLRDGDTEAFF.

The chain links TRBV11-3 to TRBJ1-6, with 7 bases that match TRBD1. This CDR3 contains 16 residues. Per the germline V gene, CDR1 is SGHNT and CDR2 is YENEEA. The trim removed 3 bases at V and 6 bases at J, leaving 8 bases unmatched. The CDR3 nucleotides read TGTGCCAGCAGCTTTTTGCGGCGGGACAGTAATTCACCCCTCCACTTT. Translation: CASSFLRRDSNSPLHF.

CDR3 coding DNA: TGTGCCAGCAGCTTAGGGAACTATGGCTACACCTTC. It is translated as CASSLGNYGYTF. The chain couples TRBV7-9 to TRBJ1-2; D gene uncertain. The CDR3 loop spans 12 amino acids. V was pared by 1 base and J by 2 bases, with 2 bases between. CDR1 is SEHNR and CDR2 is FQNEAQ in the germline V gene (reference sequence).

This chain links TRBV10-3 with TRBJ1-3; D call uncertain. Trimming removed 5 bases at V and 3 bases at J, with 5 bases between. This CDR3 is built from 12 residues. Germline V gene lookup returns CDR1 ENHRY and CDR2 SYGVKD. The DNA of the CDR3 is TGTGCCATCAGTTTTGGTGGAAACACCATATATTTT. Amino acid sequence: CAISFGGNTIYF.

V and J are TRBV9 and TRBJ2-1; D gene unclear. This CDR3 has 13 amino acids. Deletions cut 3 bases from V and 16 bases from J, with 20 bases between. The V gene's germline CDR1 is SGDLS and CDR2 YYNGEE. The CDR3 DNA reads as TGTGCCAGCAGCGCAGGCACCACTATCTCTAGATTCTTC. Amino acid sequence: CASSAGTTISRFF.

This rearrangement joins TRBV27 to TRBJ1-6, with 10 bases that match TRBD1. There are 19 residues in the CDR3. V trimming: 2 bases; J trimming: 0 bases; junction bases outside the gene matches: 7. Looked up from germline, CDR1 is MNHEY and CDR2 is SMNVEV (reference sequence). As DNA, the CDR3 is TGTGCCAGCAGTTTAAGACAGGGGGCCCAGGGCTCCTATAATTCACCCCTCCACTTT. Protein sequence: CASSLRQGAQGSYNSPLHF.

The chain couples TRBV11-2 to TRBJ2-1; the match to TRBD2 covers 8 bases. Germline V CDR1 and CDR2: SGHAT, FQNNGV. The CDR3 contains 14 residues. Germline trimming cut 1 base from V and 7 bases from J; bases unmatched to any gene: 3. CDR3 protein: CASSLASGHNEQFF. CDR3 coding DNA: TGTGCCAGCAGCTTAGCTAGCGGGCATAATGAGCAGTTCTTC.

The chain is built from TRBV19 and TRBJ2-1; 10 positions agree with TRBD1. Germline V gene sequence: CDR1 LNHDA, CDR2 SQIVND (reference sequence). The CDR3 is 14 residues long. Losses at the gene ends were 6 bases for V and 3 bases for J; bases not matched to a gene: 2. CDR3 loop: CASRTGGFYNEQFF. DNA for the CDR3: TGTGCCAGTAGGACAGGGGGCTTCTACAATGAGCAGTTCTTC.

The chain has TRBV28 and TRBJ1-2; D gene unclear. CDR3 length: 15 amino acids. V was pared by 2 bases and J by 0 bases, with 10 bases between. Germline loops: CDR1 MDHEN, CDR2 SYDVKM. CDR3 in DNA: TGTGCCAGCAGTTTAATCCCGGCAGCTAACTATGGCTACACCTTC. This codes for CASSLIPAANYGYTF.

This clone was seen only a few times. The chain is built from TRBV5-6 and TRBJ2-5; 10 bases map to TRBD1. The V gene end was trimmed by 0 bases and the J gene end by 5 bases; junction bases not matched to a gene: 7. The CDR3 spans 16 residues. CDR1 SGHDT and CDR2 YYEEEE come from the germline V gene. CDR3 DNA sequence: TGTGCCAGCAGCTTGGACCCGACAGGGGGCTGGGAGACCCAGTACTTC. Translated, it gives CASSLDPTGGWETQYF.

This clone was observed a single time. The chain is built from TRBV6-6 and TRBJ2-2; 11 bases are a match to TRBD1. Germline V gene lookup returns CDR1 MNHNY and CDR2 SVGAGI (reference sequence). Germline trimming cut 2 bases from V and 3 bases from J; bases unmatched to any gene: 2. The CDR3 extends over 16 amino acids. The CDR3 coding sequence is TGTGCCAGCAGTTACAGGACAGGGGGCTACACCGGGGAGCTGTTTTTT. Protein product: CASSYRTGGYTGELFF.

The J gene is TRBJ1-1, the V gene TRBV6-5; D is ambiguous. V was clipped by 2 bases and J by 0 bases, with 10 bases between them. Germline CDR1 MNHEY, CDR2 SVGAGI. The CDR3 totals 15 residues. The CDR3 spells CASSYGRRMNTEAFF. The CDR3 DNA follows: TGTGCCAGCAGTTACGGTAGACGGATGAACACTGAAGCTTTCTTT.

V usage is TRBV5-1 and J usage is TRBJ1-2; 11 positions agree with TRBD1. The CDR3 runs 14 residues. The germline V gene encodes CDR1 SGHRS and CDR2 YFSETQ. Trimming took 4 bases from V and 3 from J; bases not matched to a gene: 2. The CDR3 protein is CASSPDRGHYGYTF. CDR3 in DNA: TGCGCCAGCAGCCCGGACAGGGGGCACTATGGCTACACCTTC.

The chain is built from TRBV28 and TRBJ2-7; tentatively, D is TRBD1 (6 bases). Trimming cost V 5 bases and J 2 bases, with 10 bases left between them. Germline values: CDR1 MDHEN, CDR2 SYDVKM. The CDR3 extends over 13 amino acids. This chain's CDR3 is CASSPGHTYEQYF. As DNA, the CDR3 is TGTGCCAGCAGTCCGGGACACACCTACGAGCAGTACTTC.

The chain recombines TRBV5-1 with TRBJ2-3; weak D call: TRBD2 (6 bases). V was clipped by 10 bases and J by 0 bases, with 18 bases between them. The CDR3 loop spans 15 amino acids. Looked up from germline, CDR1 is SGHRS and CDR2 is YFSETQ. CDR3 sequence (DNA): TGCGCCGGACCGAGTCGCGGGACTAGCACAGATACGCAGTATTTT. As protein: CAGPSRGTSTDTQYF.

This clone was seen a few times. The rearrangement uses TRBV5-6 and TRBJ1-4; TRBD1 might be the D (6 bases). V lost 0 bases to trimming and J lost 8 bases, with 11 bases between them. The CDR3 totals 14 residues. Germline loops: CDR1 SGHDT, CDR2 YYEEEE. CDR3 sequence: CASSLVGGKEKLFF. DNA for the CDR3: TGTGCCAGCAGCTTGGTAGGGGGGAAAGAAAAACTGTTTTTT.

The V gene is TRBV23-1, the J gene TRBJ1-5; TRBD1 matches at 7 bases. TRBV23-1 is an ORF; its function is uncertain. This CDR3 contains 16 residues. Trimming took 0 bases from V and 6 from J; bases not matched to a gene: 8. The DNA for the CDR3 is TGCGCCAGCAGTCAATCGAACAGGGGAGTAAGTCAGCCCCAGCATTTT. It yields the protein CASSQSNRGVSQPQHF.

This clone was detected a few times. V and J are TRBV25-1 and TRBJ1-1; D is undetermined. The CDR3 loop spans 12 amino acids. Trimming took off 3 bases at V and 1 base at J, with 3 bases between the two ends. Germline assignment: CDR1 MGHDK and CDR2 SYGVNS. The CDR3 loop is CASSEANTEAFF. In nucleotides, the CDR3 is TGTGCCAGCAGTGAGGCGAACACTGAAGCTTTCTTT.

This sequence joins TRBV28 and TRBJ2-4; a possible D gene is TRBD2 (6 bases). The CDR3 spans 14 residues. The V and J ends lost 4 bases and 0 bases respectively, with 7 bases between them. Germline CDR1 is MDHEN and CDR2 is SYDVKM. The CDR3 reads CASSWGVAKNIQYF. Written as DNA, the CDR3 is TGTGCCAGCAGTTGGGGGGTAGCCAAAAACATTCAGTACTTC.

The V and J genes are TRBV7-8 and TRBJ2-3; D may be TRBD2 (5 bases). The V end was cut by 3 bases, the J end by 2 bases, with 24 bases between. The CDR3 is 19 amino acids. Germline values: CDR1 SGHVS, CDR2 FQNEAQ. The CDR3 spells CASSLQTNLPRCSTDTQYF. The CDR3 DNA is TGTGCCAGCAGCTTGCAGACTAACCTACCGAGGTGCTCCACAGATACGCAGTATTTT. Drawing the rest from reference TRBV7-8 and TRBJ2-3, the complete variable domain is GAGVSQSPRYKVAKRGQDVALRCDPISGHVSLFWYQQALGQGPEFLTYFQNEAQLDKSGLPSDRFFAERPEGSVSTLKIQRTQQEDSAVYLCASSLQTNLPRCSTDTQYFGPGTRLTVL.

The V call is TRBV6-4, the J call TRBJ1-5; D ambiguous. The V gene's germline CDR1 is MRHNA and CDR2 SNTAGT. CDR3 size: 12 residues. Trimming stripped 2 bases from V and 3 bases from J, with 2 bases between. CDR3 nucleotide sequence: TGTGCCAGCAGTGACACCAATCAGCCCCAGCATTTT. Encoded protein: CASSDTNQPQHF.

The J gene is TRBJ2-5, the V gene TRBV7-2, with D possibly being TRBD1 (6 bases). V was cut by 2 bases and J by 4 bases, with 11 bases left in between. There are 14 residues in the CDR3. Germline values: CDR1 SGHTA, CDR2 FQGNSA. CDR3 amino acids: CASSLRTGRETQYF. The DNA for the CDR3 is TGTGCCAGCAGCTTAAGAACAGGGCGAGAGACCCAGTACTTC. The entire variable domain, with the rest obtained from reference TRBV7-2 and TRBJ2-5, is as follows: GAGVSQSPSNKVTEKGKDVELRCDPISGHTALYWYRQSLGQGLEFLIYFQGNSAPDKSGLPSDRFSAERTGGSVSTLTIQRTQQEDSAVYLCASSLRTGRETQYFGPGTRLLVL.

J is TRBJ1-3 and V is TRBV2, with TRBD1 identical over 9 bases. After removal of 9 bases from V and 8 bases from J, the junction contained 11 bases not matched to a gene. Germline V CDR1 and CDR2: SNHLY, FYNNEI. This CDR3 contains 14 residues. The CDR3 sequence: CASRDRVDGDTIYF. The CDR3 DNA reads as TGTGCCAGTCGGGACAGGGTGGACGGGGACACCATATATTTT. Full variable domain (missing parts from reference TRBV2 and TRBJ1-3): EPEVTQTPSHQVTQMGQEVILRCVPISNHLYFYWYRQILGQKVEFLVSFYNNEISEKSEIFDDQFSVERPDGSNFTLKIRSTKLEDSAMYFCASRDRVDGDTIYFGEGSWLTVV.

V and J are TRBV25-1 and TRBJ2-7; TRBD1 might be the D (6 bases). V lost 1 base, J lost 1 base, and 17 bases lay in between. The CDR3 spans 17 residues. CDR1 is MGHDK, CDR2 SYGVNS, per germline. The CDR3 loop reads CASSESTPSDSSYEQYF. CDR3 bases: TGTGCCAGCAGTGAATCAACCCCCTCGGACAGTTCCTACGAGCAGTACTTC.

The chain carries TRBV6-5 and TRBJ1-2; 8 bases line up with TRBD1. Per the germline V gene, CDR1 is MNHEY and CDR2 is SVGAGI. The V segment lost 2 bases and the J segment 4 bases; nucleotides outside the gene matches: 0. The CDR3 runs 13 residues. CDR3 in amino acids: CASSYTGGYGYTF. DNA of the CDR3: TGTGCCAGCAGTTACACAGGGGGCTATGGCTACACCTTC.

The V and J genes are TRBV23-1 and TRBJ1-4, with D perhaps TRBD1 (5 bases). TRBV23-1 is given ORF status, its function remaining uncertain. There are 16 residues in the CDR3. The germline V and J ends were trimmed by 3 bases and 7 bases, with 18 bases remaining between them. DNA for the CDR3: TGCGCCAGCAGTCACCGAATCCGGGACGGACTTGAAAAACTGTTTTTT. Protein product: CASSHRIRDGLEKLFF.

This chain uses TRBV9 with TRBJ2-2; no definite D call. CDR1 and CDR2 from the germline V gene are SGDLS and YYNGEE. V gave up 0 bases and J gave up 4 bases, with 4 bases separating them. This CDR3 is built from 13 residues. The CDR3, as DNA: TGTGCCAGCAGCGTAGGGGGCACCGGGGAGCTGTTTTTT. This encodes CASSVGGTGELFF.

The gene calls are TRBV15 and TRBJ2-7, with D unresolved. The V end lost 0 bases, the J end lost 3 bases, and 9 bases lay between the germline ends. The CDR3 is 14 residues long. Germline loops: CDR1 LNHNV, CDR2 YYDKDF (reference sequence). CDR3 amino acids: CATSRDGKNYEQYF. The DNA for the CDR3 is TGTGCCACCAGCAGAGATGGCAAAAACTACGAGCAGTACTTC.